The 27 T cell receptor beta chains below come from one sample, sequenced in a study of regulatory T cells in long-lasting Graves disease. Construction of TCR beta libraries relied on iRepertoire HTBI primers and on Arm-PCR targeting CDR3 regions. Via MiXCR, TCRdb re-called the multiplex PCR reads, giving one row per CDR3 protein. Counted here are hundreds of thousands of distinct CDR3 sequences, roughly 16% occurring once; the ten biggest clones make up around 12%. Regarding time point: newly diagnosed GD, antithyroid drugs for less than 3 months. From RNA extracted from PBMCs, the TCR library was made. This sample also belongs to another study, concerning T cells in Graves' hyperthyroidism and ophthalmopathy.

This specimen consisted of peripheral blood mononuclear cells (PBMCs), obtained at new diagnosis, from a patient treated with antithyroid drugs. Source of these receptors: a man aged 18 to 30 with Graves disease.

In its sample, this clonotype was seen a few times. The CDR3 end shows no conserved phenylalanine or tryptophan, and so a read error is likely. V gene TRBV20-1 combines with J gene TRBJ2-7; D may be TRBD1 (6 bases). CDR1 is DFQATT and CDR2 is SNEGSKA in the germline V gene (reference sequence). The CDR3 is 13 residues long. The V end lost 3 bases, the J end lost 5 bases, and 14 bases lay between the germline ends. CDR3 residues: CSASQAGTHEQYS. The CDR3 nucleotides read TGCAGTGCTAGTCAGGCTGGGACACACGAGCAGTACTCC.

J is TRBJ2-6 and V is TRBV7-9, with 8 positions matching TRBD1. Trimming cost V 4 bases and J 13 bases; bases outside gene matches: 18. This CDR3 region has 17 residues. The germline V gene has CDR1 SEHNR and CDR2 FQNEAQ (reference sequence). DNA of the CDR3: TGTGCCAGCAGCTCCTCCGACAGGGGCCCTGGGAGAGCGGTCCTGACTTTC. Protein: CASSSSDRGPGRAVLTF.

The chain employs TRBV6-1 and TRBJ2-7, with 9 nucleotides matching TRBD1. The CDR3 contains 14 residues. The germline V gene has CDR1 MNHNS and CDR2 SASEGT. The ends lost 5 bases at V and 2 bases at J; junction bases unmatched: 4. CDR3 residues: CASSWDRETYEQYF. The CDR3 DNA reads TGTGCCAGCAGTTGGGACAGGGAGACCTACGAGCAGTACTTC.

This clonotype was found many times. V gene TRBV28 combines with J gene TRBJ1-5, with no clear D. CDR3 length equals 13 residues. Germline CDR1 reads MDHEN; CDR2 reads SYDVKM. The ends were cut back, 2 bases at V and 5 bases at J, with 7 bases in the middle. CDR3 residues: CASSLNTDQPQHF. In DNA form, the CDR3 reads TGTGCCAGCAGTTTAAACACAGATCAGCCCCAGCATTTT.

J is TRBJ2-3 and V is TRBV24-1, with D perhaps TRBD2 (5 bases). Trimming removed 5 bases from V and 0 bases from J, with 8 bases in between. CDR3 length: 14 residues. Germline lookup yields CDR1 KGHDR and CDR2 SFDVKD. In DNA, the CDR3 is TGTGCCACCAGTGCTAGCAGTAGCACAGATACGCAGTATTTT. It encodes CATSASSSTDTQYF.

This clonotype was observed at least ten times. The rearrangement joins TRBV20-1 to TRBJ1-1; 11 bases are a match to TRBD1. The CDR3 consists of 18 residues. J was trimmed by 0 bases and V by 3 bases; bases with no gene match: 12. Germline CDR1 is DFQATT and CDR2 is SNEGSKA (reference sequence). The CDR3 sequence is CSARDGQGARLMNTEAFF. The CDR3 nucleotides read TGCAGTGCTAGGGACGGACAGGGGGCTCGTCTAATGAACACTGAAGCTTTCTTT.

The CDR3 reads CASSSPLRSGNTIYF. The CDR3 DNA is TGTGCCAGCAGCTCACCACTTCGCTCTGGAAACACCATATATTTT. The chain employs TRBV7-9 and TRBJ1-3; D is unresolved. Trimming pared 4 bases from V and 0 bases from J, leaving 10 bases between. CDR1 and CDR2 from the germline V gene are SEHNR and FQNEAQ (reference sequence). This CDR3 region has 15 residues.

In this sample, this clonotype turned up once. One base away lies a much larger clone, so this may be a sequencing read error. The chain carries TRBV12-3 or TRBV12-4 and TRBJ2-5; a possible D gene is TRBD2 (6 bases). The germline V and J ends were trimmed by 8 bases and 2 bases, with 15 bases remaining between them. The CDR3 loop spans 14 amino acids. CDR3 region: CASGETGLQETQYF. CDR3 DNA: TGTGCCAGCGGGGAAACGGGACTTCAAGAGACCCAGTACTTC.

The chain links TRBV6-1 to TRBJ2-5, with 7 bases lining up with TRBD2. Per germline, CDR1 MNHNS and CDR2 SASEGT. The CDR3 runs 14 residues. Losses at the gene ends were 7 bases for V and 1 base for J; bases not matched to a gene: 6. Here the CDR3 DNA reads TGTGCCAGCATCGGGGGACTAACCCAAGAGACCCAGTACTTC. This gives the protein CASIGGLTQETQYF.

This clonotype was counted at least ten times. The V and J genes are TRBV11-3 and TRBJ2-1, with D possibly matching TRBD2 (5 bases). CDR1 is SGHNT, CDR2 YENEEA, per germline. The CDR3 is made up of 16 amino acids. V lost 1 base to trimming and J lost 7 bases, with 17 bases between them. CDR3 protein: CASSLGGSGPGNEQFF. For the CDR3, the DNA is TGTGCCAGCAGCTTAGGAGGCAGCGGCCCGGGGAATGAGCAGTTCTTC.

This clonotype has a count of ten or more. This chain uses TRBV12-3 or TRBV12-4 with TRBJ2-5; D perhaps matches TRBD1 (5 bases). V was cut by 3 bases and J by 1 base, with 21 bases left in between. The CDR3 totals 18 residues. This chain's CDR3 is CASSFLGACFGRQETQYF. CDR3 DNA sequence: TGTGCCAGCAGTTTTTTAGGGGCTTGTTTCGGGCGCCAAGAGACCCAGTACTTC.

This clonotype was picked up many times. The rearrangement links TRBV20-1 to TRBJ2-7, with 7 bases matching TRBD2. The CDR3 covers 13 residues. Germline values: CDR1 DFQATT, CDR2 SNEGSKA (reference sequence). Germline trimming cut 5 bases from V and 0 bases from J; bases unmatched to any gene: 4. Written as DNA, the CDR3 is TGCAGTGCTGGGGGGGACTACTCCTACGAGCAGTACTTC. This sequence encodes CSAGGDYSYEQYF.

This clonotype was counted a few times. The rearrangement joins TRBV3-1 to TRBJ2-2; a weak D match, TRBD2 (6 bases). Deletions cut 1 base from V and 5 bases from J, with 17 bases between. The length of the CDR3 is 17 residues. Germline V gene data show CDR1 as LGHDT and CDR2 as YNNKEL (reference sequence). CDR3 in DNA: TGTGCCAGCAGCCAAGGGAGGGGCACAACTAAGACCGGGGAGCTGTTTTTT. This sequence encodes CASSQGRGTTKTGELFF.

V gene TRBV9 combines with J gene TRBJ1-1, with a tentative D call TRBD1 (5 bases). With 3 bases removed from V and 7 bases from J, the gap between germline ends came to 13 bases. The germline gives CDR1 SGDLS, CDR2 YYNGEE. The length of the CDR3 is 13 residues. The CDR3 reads CASSGGVRDEAFF. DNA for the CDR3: TGTGCCAGCAGCGGGGGGGTGCGGGATGAAGCTTTCTTT. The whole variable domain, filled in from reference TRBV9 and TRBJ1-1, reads DSGVTQTPKHLITATGQRVTLRCSPRSGDLSVYWYQQSLDQGLQFLIQYYNGEERAKGNILERFSAQQFPDLHSELNLSSLELGDSALYFCASSGGVRDEAFFGQGTRLTVV.

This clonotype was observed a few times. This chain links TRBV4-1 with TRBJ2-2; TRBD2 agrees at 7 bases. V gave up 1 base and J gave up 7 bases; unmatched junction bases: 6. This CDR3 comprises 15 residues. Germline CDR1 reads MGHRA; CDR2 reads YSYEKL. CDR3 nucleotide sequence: TGCGCCAGCAGCCAAGTGGGGGGAGGGGTCGGGGAGCTGTTTTTT. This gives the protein CASSQVGGGVGELFF.

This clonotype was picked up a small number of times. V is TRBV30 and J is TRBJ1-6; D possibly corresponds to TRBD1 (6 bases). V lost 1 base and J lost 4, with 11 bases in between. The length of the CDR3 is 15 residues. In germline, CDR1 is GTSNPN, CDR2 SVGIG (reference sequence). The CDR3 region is CAWSAGARYNSPLHF. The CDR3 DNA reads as TGTGCCTGGAGTGCAGGGGCCCGATATAATTCACCCCTCCACTTT. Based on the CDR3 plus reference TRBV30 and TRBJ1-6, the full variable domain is SQTIHQWPATLVQPVGSPLSLECTVEGTSNPNLYWYRQAAGRGLQLLFYSVGIGQISSEVPQNLSASRPQDRQFILSSKKLLLSDSGFYLCAWSAGARYNSPLHFGNGTRLTVT.

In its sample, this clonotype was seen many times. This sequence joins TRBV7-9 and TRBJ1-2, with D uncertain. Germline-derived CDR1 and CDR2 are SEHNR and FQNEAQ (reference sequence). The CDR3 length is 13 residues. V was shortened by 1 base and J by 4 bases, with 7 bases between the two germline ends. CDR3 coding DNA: TGTGCCAGCAGCTTAGACGGGATCTATGGCTACACCTTC. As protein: CASSLDGIYGYTF.

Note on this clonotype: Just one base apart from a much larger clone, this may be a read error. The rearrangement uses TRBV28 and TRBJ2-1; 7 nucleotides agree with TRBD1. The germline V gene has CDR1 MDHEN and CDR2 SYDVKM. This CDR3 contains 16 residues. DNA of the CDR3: TGTGCCAGCAGTTTAGGGCTCGACAGGGTTGGCAATGGGCAGTTCTTC. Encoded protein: CASSLGLDRVGNGQFF. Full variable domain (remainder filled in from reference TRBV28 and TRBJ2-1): DVKVTQSSRYLVKRTGEKVFLECVQDMDHENMFWYRQDPGLGLRLIYFSYDVKMKEKGDIPEGYSVSREKKERFSLILESASTNQTSMYLCASSLGLDRVGNGQFFGPGTRLTVL.

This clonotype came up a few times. CDR3 sequence (DNA): TGCGCCAGCAGTGAGTCGGCTAGCGGGAACAATGAGCAGTTCTTC. This translates into CASSESASGNNEQFF. V usage is TRBV10-1 and J usage is TRBJ2-1; 9 bases fit TRBD2. Germline assignment: CDR1 WNHNN and CDR2 SYGVQD (reference sequence). J gave up 5 bases and V 0 bases, and 2 bases lay outside the gene matches. The CDR3 is 15 amino acids.

This CDR3 reads CATSREQVLDEQFF. The CDR3 DNA reads as TGTGCCACCAGCAGAGAGCAGGTTTTGGATGAGCAGTTCTTC. J is TRBJ2-1 and V is TRBV15, with D uncertain. The CDR3 sequence is 14 residues long. V was shortened by 0 bases and J by 8 bases, with 11 bases between the two germline ends. The germline gives CDR1 LNHNV, CDR2 YYDKDF (reference sequence).

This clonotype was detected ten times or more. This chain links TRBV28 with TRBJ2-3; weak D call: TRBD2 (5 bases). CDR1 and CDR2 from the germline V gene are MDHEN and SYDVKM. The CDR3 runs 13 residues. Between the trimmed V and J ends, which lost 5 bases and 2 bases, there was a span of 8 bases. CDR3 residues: CASSEGVTDTQYF. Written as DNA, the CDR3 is TGTGCCAGCAGTGAGGGCGTCACAGATACGCAGTATTTT.

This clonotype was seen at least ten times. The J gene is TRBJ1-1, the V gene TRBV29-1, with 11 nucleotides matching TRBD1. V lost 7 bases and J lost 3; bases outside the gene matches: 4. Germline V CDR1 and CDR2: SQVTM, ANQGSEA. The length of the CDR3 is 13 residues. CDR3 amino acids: CSAGQGADTEAFF. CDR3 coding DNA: TGCAGCGCTGGACAGGGGGCAGACACTGAAGCTTTCTTT.

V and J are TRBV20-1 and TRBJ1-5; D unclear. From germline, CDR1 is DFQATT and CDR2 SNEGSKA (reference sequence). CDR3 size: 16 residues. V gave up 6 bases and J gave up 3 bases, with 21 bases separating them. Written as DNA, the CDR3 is TGCAGTGCCGCTGTTGGAGTCCGGGGATACAATCAGCCCCAGCATTTT. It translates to CSAAVGVRGYNQPQHF.

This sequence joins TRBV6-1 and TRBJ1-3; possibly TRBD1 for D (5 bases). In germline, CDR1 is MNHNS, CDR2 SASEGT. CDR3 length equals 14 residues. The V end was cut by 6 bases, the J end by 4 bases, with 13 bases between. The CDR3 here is CASRGPPAGNTIYF. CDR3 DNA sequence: TGTGCCAGCAGGGGACCTCCCGCGGGAAACACCATATATTTT.

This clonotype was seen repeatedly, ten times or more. CDR3 region: CASSIGQGAPDTQYF. In DNA form, the CDR3 reads TGTGCCAGCAGCATCGGACAGGGGGCTCCAGATACGCAGTATTTT. The rearrangement uses TRBV5-6 and TRBJ2-3, with TRBD1 matching 11 bases. This CDR3 contains 15 residues. The ends lost 4 bases at V and 4 bases at J; junction bases unmatched: 5. Germline V gives CDR1 SGHDT, CDR2 YYEEEE.

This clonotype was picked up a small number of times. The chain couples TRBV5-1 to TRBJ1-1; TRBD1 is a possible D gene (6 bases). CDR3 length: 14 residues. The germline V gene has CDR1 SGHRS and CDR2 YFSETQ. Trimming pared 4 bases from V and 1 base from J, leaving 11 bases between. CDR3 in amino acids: CASSEGVGNTEAFF. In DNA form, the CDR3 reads TGCGCCAGCAGCGAGGGGGTGGGGAACACTGAAGCTTTCTTT. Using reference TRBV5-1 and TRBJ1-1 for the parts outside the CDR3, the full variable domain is KAGVTQTPRYLIKTRGQQVTLSCSPISGHRSVSWYQQTPGQGLQFLFEYFSETQRNKGNFPGRFSGRQFSNSRSEMNVSTLELGDSALYLCASSEGVGNTEAFFGQGTRLTVV.

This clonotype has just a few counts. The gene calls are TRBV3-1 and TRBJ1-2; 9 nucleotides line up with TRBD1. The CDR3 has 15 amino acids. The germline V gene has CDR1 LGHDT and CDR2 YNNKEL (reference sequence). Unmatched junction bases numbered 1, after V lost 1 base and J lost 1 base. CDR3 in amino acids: CASSQGQGDNYGYTF. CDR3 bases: TGTGCCAGCAGCCAAGGACAGGGGGATAACTATGGCTACACCTTC.